The 12 T cell receptor beta chains reported below all come from one sample, sequenced in a study of T-cell memory formation after mild COVID-19. TCRdb called the 5' RACE reads again in MiXCR, with one record for every CDR3 protein. The table lists about 430,000 distinct CDR3 sequences, 18% of them singletons. Source material: PBMCs or a T cell subset sorted from them (not recorded which). The receptors were sampled from a man younger than 35 who had mild COVID-19 (a few samples of this study predate the infection). Cell type and time point are not known.

The sample holds a few counts of this clonotype. The chain couples TRBV5-1 to TRBJ1-2; no reliable D call. In germline, CDR1 is SGHRS, CDR2 YFSETQ. V lost 1 base to trimming and J lost 6 bases, with 13 bases between them. The CDR3 has 14 amino acids. For the CDR3, the DNA is TGCGCCAGCAGCTTGTTGAACCCCCTCGATGGCTACACCTTC. Translating it yields CASSLLNPLDGYTF. Supplemented by reference TRBV5-1 and TRBJ1-2, the full variable domain reads KAGVTQTPRYLIKTRGQQVTLSCSPISGHRSVSWYQQTPGQGLQFLFEYFSETQRNKGNFPGRFSGRQFSNSRSEMNVSTLELGDSALYLCASSLLNPLDGYTFGSGTRLTVV.

The rearrangement links TRBV7-6 to TRBJ2-1, with TRBD1 matching over 10 bases. The CDR3 extends over 16 amino acids. The V gene's germline CDR1 is SGHVS and CDR2 FNYEAQ. After removal of 2 bases from V and 7 bases from J, the junction contained 8 bases not matched to a gene. For the CDR3, the DNA is TGTGCCAGCAGCTTAATGAGGACAGGGGGACGGAATGAGCAGTTCTTC. The encoded protein is CASSLMRTGGRNEQFF. The variable domain in full, with the rest retrieved from reference TRBV7-6 and TRBJ2-1, is GAGVSQSPRYKVTKRGQDVALRCDPISGHVSLYWYRQALGQGPEFLTYFNYEAQQDKSGLPNDRFSAERPEGSISTLTIQRTEQRDSAMYRCASSLMRTGGRNEQFFGPGTRLTVL.

This clonotype was counted only a few times. V gene TRBV10-3 combines with J gene TRBJ2-5; D might be TRBD2 (6 bases). The CDR3 spans 15 residues. V lost 3 bases to trimming and J lost 7 bases, with 18 bases between them. The germline V gene has CDR1 ENHRY and CDR2 SYGVKD. The CDR3 here is CAISEPSSRGRTQYF. In nucleotides, the CDR3 is TGTGCCATCAGTGAACCTAGCTCGCGGGGTAGGACCCAGTACTTC.

The V and J genes are TRBV7-7 and TRBJ2-1; 10 nucleotides align to TRBD2. The CDR3 has 16 residues. Germline CDR1 is SSHAT and CDR2 is FNYEAQ (reference sequence). V was pared by 6 bases and J by 4 bases, with 9 bases of the junction left unmatched. The CDR3 is CASSPIAGGPYNEQFF. CDR3 DNA: TGTGCCAGCAGTCCCATAGCGGGGGGCCCTTACAATGAGCAGTTCTTC.

Turning to this clonotype: No conserved phenylalanine or tryptophan ends this CDR3, so it is likely a read error. V usage is TRBV7-2 and J usage is TRBJ2-1; 8 nucleotides line up with TRBD2. Germline loops: CDR1 SGHTA, CDR2 FQGNSA. V lost 7 bases, J lost 2 bases, and 4 bases stayed unmatched. CDR3 length: 14 amino acids. The CDR3 sequence: CASTSGGAYNEQFL. In DNA, the CDR3 is TGTGCCAGCACCTCGGGGGGGGCCTACAATGAGCAGTTCTTA.

The chain joins TRBV7-2 to TRBJ2-3; 10 bases align to TRBD1. The CDR3 length is 15 residues. V dropped 5 bases and J dropped 5; count of bases not matched to a gene: 7. Germline V lookup: CDR1 SGHTA, CDR2 FQGNSA. CDR3 in DNA: TGTGCCAGCAGCCGACAGGGGGCAAGAGAAGATACGCAGTATTTT. As protein: CASSRQGAREDTQYF.

In its sample, this clonotype was seen many times. V usage is TRBV5-1 and J usage is TRBJ2-5, with TRBD2 identical over 10 bases. From germline, CDR1 is SGHRS and CDR2 YFSETQ. The V and J ends lost 1 base and 5 bases, in that order; junction bases with no gene match: 5. CDR3 length: 15 amino acids. CDR3 in amino acids: CASSLQGTSVETQYF. In nucleotides, the CDR3 is TGCGCCAGCAGCTTGCAGGGGACTAGCGTCGAGACCCAGTACTTC.

The chain employs TRBV20-1 and TRBJ2-3, with TRBD2 matching over 12 bases. The CDR3 loop spans 18 amino acids. V gave up 6 bases and J gave up 0 bases; unmatched junction bases: 13. Germline V gene data show CDR1 as DFQATT and CDR2 as SNEGSKA (reference sequence). The CDR3 reads CSAADTGLAGPSTDTQYF. The CDR3 DNA reads TGCAGTGCCGCCGACACCGGACTAGCGGGGCCTAGCACAGATACGCAGTATTTT.

This chain uses TRBV4-1 with TRBJ2-3; the match to TRBD2 covers 14 bases. This CDR3 comprises 20 residues. J lost 4 bases, V lost 1 base, and 13 bases had no gene match. Germline loops: CDR1 MGHRA, CDR2 YSYEKL. This chain's CDR3 is CASSQVATSGGAFSPDTQYF. CDR3 DNA: TGCGCCAGCAGCCAAGTAGCGACTAGCGGGGGGGCCTTCTCTCCAGATACGCAGTATTTT.

This clonotype occurred a few times. The chain uses TRBV5-1 and TRBJ2-4; weak D call: TRBD2 (7 bases). The germline V and J ends were trimmed by 2 bases and 3 bases, with 12 bases remaining between them. Germline CDR1 and CDR2: SGHRS and YFSETQ. The CDR3 runs 15 residues. DNA for the CDR3: TGCGCCAGCAGCTTTGGGGGGGCCGTCAAAAACATTCAGTACTTC. Translation: CASSFGGAVKNIQYF.

In regard to this clonotype: A junction end diverges from the germline sequence, so it may reflect a read error. This chain connects TRBV4-3 to TRBJ1-2, with D possibly TRBD1 on 5 matching bases. The germline CDR1 and CDR2 sequences are LGHNA and YSLEER. This CDR3 has 16 amino acids. The CDR3 region has the DNA TGCTCCAGCAGCCAACCCGCAGGGCAGGGAGTTGATGGCTACACCTTC. Protein sequence: CSSSQPAGQGVDGYTF.

This clonotype was recorded a few times. The chain couples TRBV4-1 to TRBJ1-1; D call uncertain. Germline values: CDR1 MGHRA, CDR2 YSYEKL. With 0 bases removed from V and 1 base from J, the gap between germline ends came to 6 bases. This CDR3 comprises 14 residues. Here the CDR3 reads CASSQEPGNTEAFF. The CDR3 DNA is TGCGCCAGCAGCCAAGAACCGGGGAACACTGAAGCTTTCTTT.